The 27 T cell receptor beta chains reported below all come from one sample, sequenced in a study of beta chain features in type 1 diabetes. Of the isolated RNA, all was reverse transcribed, and so the sequenced material was expressed TCRB transcripts. Clones were sequenced by immunoSEQ multiplex PCR, and TCRdb holds only the in-frame ones, with some missing. The profile shows hundreds of thousands of clones, about 14% of them singletons. Sequenced sample: naive CD4+ T cells from blood. The source of these receptors is a man aged 18 to 30 in good health.

This clone was seen more than once but under ten times. The chain couples TRBV28 to TRBJ1-5; D not certain. Trimming pared 7 bases from V and 0 bases from J, leaving 10 bases between. The CDR3 consists of 14 residues. Germline-derived CDR1 and CDR2 are MDHEN and SYDVKM. The CDR3 DNA reads as TGTGCCAGCAATGAACGGGGTAGCAATCAGCCCCAGCATTTT. Translated: CASNERGSNQPQHF.

V is TRBV11-1 and J is TRBJ2-7; either TRBD1 or TRBD2 may supply D (5 bases each). The CDR3 loop spans 13 amino acids. Looked up from germline, CDR1 is SGHAT and CDR2 is FQDESV (reference sequence). With 6 bases removed from V and 6 bases from J, the gap between germline ends came to 15 bases. The CDR3, as DNA: TGTGCCAGCAGTCCCCTGTGGGGGATCGAGCAGTACTTC. Translation gives CASSPLWGIEQYF. Full variable domain (outside the CDR3, taken from reference TRBV11-1 and TRBJ2-7): EAEVAQSPRYKITEKSQAVAFWCDPISGHATLYWYRQILGQGPELLVQFQDESVVDDSQLPKDRFSAERLKGVDSTLKIQPAELGDSAMYLCASSPLWGIEQYFGPGTRLTVT.

There are a few counts of this clone. The gene calls are TRBV4-3 and TRBJ2-7; perhaps TRBD1 as D (5 bases). The V end was cut by 0 bases, the J end by 2 bases, with 8 bases between. The CDR3 length is 14 residues. Per the germline V gene, CDR1 is LGHNA and CDR2 is YSLEER. CDR3 in DNA: TGCGCCAGCAGCCAAGAAACAGGCACCTACGAGCAGTACTTC. Amino acid sequence: CASSQETGTYEQYF.

The V and J genes are TRBV9 and TRBJ2-1, with TRBD2 matching over 10 bases. CDR3 size: 15 residues. V trimming: 0 bases; J trimming: 5 bases; junction bases outside the gene matches: 2. CDR1 and CDR2 from the germline V gene are SGDLS and YYNGEE. Written as DNA, the CDR3 is TGTGCCAGCAGCGTAGTAGCGGGGGGACACAATGAGCAGTTCTTC. This encodes CASSVVAGGHNEQFF.

V is TRBV4-3 and J is TRBJ1-5; D perhaps matches TRBD1 (5 bases). CDR3 length: 15 residues. V lost 3 bases to trimming and J lost 5 bases, with 14 bases between them. Germline values: CDR1 LGHNA, CDR2 YSLEER. CDR3 sequence: CASSQGRVGDQPQHF. The DNA of the CDR3 is TGCGCCAGCAGCCAGGGGAGGGTGGGGGATCAGCCCCAGCATTTT.

V is TRBV4-1 and J is TRBJ1-1; no clear D. Germline V CDR1 and CDR2: MGHRA, YSYEKL. V lost 1 base, J lost 0 bases, and 6 bases lay in between. This CDR3 has 14 residues. The CDR3 spells CASSQATVNTEAFF. In DNA, the CDR3 is TGCGCCAGCAGCCAAGCTACGGTGAACACTGAAGCTTTCTTT.

This clone was detected only a few times. V and J are TRBV5-1 and TRBJ2-2, with TRBD2 matching 7 bases. CDR1 SGHRS and CDR2 YFSETQ come from the germline V gene. This CDR3 has 15 residues. The V segment lost 2 bases and the J segment 1 base; nucleotides outside the gene matches: 2. The CDR3 DNA is TGCGCCAGCAGCTTCGGGAGGATGAACACCGGGGAGCTGTTTTTT. It encodes CASSFGRMNTGELFF.

The rearrangement joins TRBV30 to TRBJ2-3, with D perhaps given as TRBD1 or TRBD2 (5 bases each). Germline V gene lookup returns CDR1 GTSNPN and CDR2 SVGIG (reference sequence). V shed 3 bases and J shed 1 base, with 11 bases lying between them. The length of the CDR3 is 14 residues. Here the CDR3 reads CAWRGVFGTDTQYF. The CDR3, as DNA: TGTGCCTGGAGGGGGGTATTCGGCACAGATACGCAGTATTTT.

This clone was seen a few times. The chain carries TRBV5-4 and TRBJ2-7, with D perhaps matching TRBD1 or TRBD2 (5 bases each). V was trimmed by 4 bases and J by 0 bases, leaving 11 bases between them. The CDR3 runs 14 residues. CDR1 is SGHNT and CDR2 is YYREEE in the germline V gene (reference sequence). The CDR3 DNA follows: TGTGCCAGCAGCCGGGACCATTTCTCCTACGAGCAGTACTTC. This gives the protein CASSRDHFSYEQYF.

This chain links TRBV27 with TRBJ1-1; 7 bases agree with TRBD1. The CDR3 sequence is 15 residues long. Germline V gene lookup returns CDR1 MNHEY and CDR2 SMNVEV (reference sequence). V trimming: 6 bases; J trimming: 0 bases; junction bases outside the gene matches: 7. In DNA, the CDR3 is TGTGCCAGCAGACCGGGACAGACAATGAACACTGAAGCTTTCTTT. It yields the protein CASRPGQTMNTEAFF.

This chain uses TRBV27 with TRBJ2-1; D remains unclear. Germline CDR1 and CDR2: MNHEY and SMNVEV (reference sequence). The CDR3 is 16 residues long. The V end was cut by 2 bases, the J end by 2 bases, with 13 bases between. CDR3 sequence: CASSLGVWPTYNEQFF. Written as DNA, the CDR3 is TGTGCCAGCAGTTTAGGGGTCTGGCCTACCTACAATGAGCAGTTCTTC.

This clone showed up just a few times. V and J are TRBV6-5 and TRBJ1-4, with D possibly TRBD1 on 5 matching bases. Germline V gene data show CDR1 as MNHEY and CDR2 as SVGAGI. V was cut by 6 bases and J by 6 bases, with 11 bases left in between. The CDR3 runs 13 residues. CDR3 DNA sequence: TGTGCCAGCAGGAGGACAATCTATGAAAAACTGTTTTTT. The encoded protein is CASRRTIYEKLFF.

The J gene is TRBJ1-6, the V gene TRBV5-1, with D perhaps matching TRBD1 (6 bases). CDR3 length: 15 amino acids. V was cut by 0 bases and J by 5 bases, with 9 bases left in between. Germline loops: CDR1 SGHRS, CDR2 YFSETQ. CDR3 in DNA: TGCGCCAGCAGCTTGGACAGGGTTGATAATTCACCCCTCCACTTT. Amino acids: CASSLDRVDNSPLHF.

The V and J genes are TRBV7-2 and TRBJ2-2; D may be TRBD1 (6 bases). CDR1 and CDR2 from the germline V gene are SGHTA and FQGNSA. The V end was cut by 5 bases, the J end by 0 bases, with 16 bases between. The CDR3 is 17 residues long. CDR3 in amino acids: CASSHGNRATNTGELFF. The CDR3 DNA follows: TGTGCCAGCAGCCATGGAAACAGGGCAACGAACACCGGGGAGCTGTTTTTT.

This clone showed up just a few times. The chain uses TRBV9 and TRBJ2-7, with 10 bases that match TRBD2. Trimming took 0 bases from V and 4 from J; bases not matched to a gene: 4. The CDR3 length is 15 residues. CDR1 is SGDLS, CDR2 YYNGEE, per germline. CDR3 amino acids: CASSVGPAGGYEQYF. The CDR3 coding sequence is TGTGCCAGCAGCGTAGGGCCAGCGGGAGGGTACGAGCAGTACTTC. The variable domain in full, completed from reference TRBV9 and TRBJ2-7, reads DSGVTQTPKHLITATGQRVTLRCSPRSGDLSVYWYQQSLDQGLQFLIQYYNGEERAKGNILERFSAQQFPDLHSELNLSSLELGDSALYFCASSVGPAGGYEQYFGPGTRLTVT.

This clone was recorded at least ten times. The gene calls are TRBV10-3 and TRBJ2-1, with 9 bases that match TRBD2. Germline loops: CDR1 ENHRY, CDR2 SYGVKD. This CDR3 contains 14 residues. The junction had 1 base not matched to a gene; V was cut back by 3 bases and J by 4 bases. The DNA for the CDR3 is TGTGCCATCAGTGACACTAGCGGGTACAATGAGCAGTTCTTC. Protein product: CAISDTSGYNEQFF.

In this sample, this clone turned up a few times. The J gene is TRBJ2-7, the V gene TRBV28, with a tentative D call TRBD2 (5 bases). Germline CDR1 reads MDHEN; CDR2 reads SYDVKM. This CDR3 region has 14 residues. V was pared by 4 bases and J by 1 base, with 11 bases between. CDR3 amino acids: CASSSGVRSYEQYF. The CDR3 DNA follows: TGTGCCAGCAGTTCCGGGGTAAGGTCCTACGAGCAGTACTTC.

The chain is built from TRBV19 and TRBJ1-5; D uncertain. This CDR3 spans 14 amino acids. With 10 bases removed from V and 1 base from J, the gap between germline ends came to 14 bases. The germline V gene encodes CDR1 LNHDA and CDR2 SQIVND (reference sequence). CDR3 sequence reads: CANMLPGSNQPQHF. The CDR3 region has the DNA TGTGCCAACATGTTACCTGGGAGCAATCAGCCCCAGCATTTT.

The count of this clone is one. The chain joins TRBV7-7 to TRBJ2-2, with 7 bases aligning to TRBD1. Germline V gives CDR1 SSHAT, CDR2 FNYEAQ (reference sequence). J lost 9 bases, V lost 5 bases, and 9 bases had no gene match. The CDR3 covers 14 residues. In DNA, the CDR3 is TGTGCCAGCAGCCCCGACAGGGAGATACGGGAGCTGTTTTTT. This sequence encodes CASSPDREIRELFF.

The chain is built from TRBV5-1 and TRBJ2-2; tentatively, D is TRBD1 (5 bases). Trimming pared 1 base from V and 5 bases from J, leaving 12 bases between. The CDR3 runs to 15 residues. Germline assignment: CDR1 SGHRS and CDR2 YFSETQ. CDR3 amino acids: CASSLPGSNTGELFF. In DNA, the CDR3 is TGCGCCAGCAGCTTGCCAGGGTCCAATACCGGGGAGCTGTTTTTT. Full variable domain (outside the CDR3, taken from reference TRBV5-1 and TRBJ2-2): KAGVTQTPRYLIKTRGQQVTLSCSPISGHRSVSWYQQTPGQGLQFLFEYFSETQRNKGNFPGRFSGRQFSNSRSEMNVSTLELGDSALYLCASSLPGSNTGELFFGEGSRLTVL.

As concerns this clone: Other DNA sequences in this sample translate to the same CDR3. The chain employs TRBV18 and TRBJ1-1; D gene ambiguous. Germline loops: CDR1 KGHSH, CDR2 LQKENI. CDR3 length: 14 residues. The V and J ends lost 3 bases and 1 base respectively, with 9 bases between them. The CDR3 nucleotides read TGTGCCAGCTCACCCCGAACAAGGAACACTGAAGCTTTCTTT. Translation: CASSPRTRNTEAFF.

This clone has more than one count but fewer than ten. The same CDR3 can be traced to other DNA sequences in this sample. This chain links TRBV5-6 with TRBJ1-1, with D possibly being TRBD1 (5 bases). V was pared by 1 base and J by 5 bases, with 9 bases between. Germline lookup yields CDR1 SGHDT and CDR2 YYEEEE. The CDR3 sequence is 13 residues long. The CDR3 DNA sequence: TGTGCCAGCAGCTTGTACGGGGGGACTGAAGCTTTCTTT. This translates into CASSLYGGTEAFF.

Worth noting for this clone: This same CDR3 is encoded by further DNA sequences in the sample. V is TRBV9 and J is TRBJ1-6; 7 nucleotides align to TRBD1. From germline, CDR1 is SGDLS and CDR2 YYNGEE. The ends lost 0 bases at V and 7 bases at J; junction bases unmatched: 4. CDR3 length equals 15 residues. This chain's CDR3 is CASSVEGARNSPLHF. The CDR3 nucleotides read TGTGCCAGCAGCGTAGAGGGGGCAAGGAATTCACCCCTCCACTTT.

To note about this clone: A junction end diverges from the germline sequence, so it may reflect a read error. The chain is built from TRBV5-4 and TRBJ2-6, with D perhaps TRBD2 (5 bases). The CDR3 sequence is 16 residues long. Germline V gene data show CDR1 as SGHNT and CDR2 as YYREEE (reference sequence). Here the CDR3 reads CASSQDRTAGANVLTF. In DNA form, the CDR3 reads TGCGCCAGCAGCCAAGACCGGACTGCTGGGGCCAACGTCCTGACTTTC.

This clone was detected a few times. The CDR3 here is CSVESSRGPLGEAFF. In DNA form, the CDR3 reads TGCAGCGTTGAATCTAGCAGGGGGCCCTTGGGGGAAGCTTTCTTT. V usage is TRBV29-1 and J usage is TRBJ1-1; 8 bases map to TRBD1. Germline CDR1 reads SQVTM; CDR2 reads ANQGSEA. The CDR3 has 15 amino acids. The V gene end was trimmed by 2 bases and the J gene end by 8 bases; junction bases not matched to a gene: 13.

The rearrangement joins TRBV10-3 to TRBJ1-3; D is unresolved. The germline V gene has CDR1 ENHRY and CDR2 SYGVKD. The germline V and J ends were trimmed by 4 bases and 0 bases, with 4 bases remaining between them. The CDR3 extends over 13 amino acids. DNA of the CDR3: TGTGCCATCAGTGGGCCCTCTGGAAACACCATATATTTT. Translation gives CAISGPSGNTIYF.

This chain uses TRBV25-1 with TRBJ2-7, with TRBD1 matching 10 bases. Germline loops: CDR1 MGHDK, CDR2 SYGVNS. J was trimmed by 1 base and V by 3 bases; bases with no gene match: 3. The CDR3 contains 15 residues. This CDR3 reads CASSDRDRGSYEQYF. For the CDR3, the DNA is TGTGCCAGCAGTGACCGGGACAGGGGTTCCTACGAGCAGTACTTC.